This T cell receptor (beta chain) derives from a study of T cells after yellow fever vaccination. Regarding the study as a whole: Contamination of FACS-sorted repertoires by abundant clonotypes from the bulk population could occur. The study found a weaker secondary response that peaked faster, day 5 versus 15. Among primary-vaccination clones, most reappeared after the booster, at 96% for CD4 and 88% for CD8.

For this clonotype: Its specificity is not known.

By 5'RACE template switching, TCR cDNA was produced, with a universal primer site and UMIs added in the process. TCRdb independently ran MiXCR on the 5' RACE reads; one entry per CDR3 protein. Among about 220,000 distinct CDR3 sequences listed, approximately 3.2% were seen once. This CDR3 is built from 14 residues. Germline lookup yields CDR1 SNHLY and CDR2 FYNNEI. The ends were cut back, 4 bases at V and 7 bases at J, with 13 bases in the middle. The sample consisted of CD4+ T cells sorted from PBMCs, taken 10 days after the yellow fever booster vaccination. The rearrangement joins TRBV2 to TRBJ1-4; the D is unclear. The receptor was isolated from a young man who received the YFV17D yellow fever vaccine. The CDR3 region is CASSAWEEGEKLFF. CDR3 nucleotides: TGTGCCAGCAGTGCCTGGGAAGAGGGTGAAAAACTGTTTTTT. The full variable domain, with the rest looked up from reference TRBV2 and TRBJ1-4, is EPEVTQTPSHQVTQMGQEVILRCVPISNHLYFYWYRQILGQKVEFLVSFYNNEISEKSEIFDDQFSVERPDGSNFTLKIRSTKLEDSAMYFCASSAWEEGEKLFFGSGTQLSVL.